The 21 T cell receptor beta chains reported below all come from one sample, sequenced in a study of metastatic and nonmetastatic thyroid tumors (dated by TCRdb to the early 2020s). None of the patients had been given any treatment before thyroid surgery. The receptor library was made with PCR. This sample was sequenced with an Illumina HiSeq 4000. TCRdb cleaned the public reads at Q25 with fastp, built clones with MiXCR and kept in-frame beta chains. For this sample there are 75,000 to 100,000 clones; 9.5% to 15% appear just once. The ten most abundant clones make up over 9% of the sample. Sequenced: blood. The source of these receptors is a female donor with papillary thyroid cancer or a benign thyroid nodule (not recorded which). Some clones in this sample may be carry-over from other donors' samples.

Ten or more counts support this clone. The chain carries TRBV2 and TRBJ2-1; D not certain. The CDR3 runs to 13 residues. V was pared by 4 bases and J by 4 bases, with 8 bases between. Germline loops: CDR1 SNHLY, CDR2 FYNNEI. The CDR3 DNA sequence: TGTGCCAGCAGTGCATATCTTTACAATGAGCAGTTCTTC. This translates into CASSAYLYNEQFF.

This clone showed up many times. V gene TRBV28 combines with J gene TRBJ1-4; D possibly corresponds to TRBD1 (5 bases). V lost 3 bases and J lost 6, with 14 bases in between. Germline values: CDR1 MDHEN, CDR2 SYDVKM. This CDR3 has 15 residues. CDR3 bases: TGTGCCAGCAGTTTCGGGGGTGTCGGGGATGAAAAACTGTTTTTT. The encoded protein is CASSFGGVGDEKLFF.

This clone was recorded many times. The gene calls are TRBV19 and TRBJ2-2; the match to TRBD1 covers 10 bases. The CDR3 totals 15 residues. CDR1 and CDR2 (germline): LNHDA, SQIVND (reference sequence). V dropped 7 bases and J dropped 4; count of bases not matched to a gene: 6. CDR3 amino acids: CASKRQGAGTGELFF. CDR3 sequence (DNA): TGTGCCAGTAAACGACAGGGGGCGGGCACCGGGGAGCTGTTTTTT.

This clone showed up many times. The chain links TRBV19 to TRBJ2-7; 8 bases match TRBD2. V shed 2 bases and J 2 bases; nucleotides not matched to a gene: 2. The CDR3 sequence is 14 residues long. Germline-derived CDR1 and CDR2 are LNHDA and SQIVND (reference sequence). The CDR3 nucleotides read TGTGCCAGTAGTATACTAGCGGGCCCCTACGAGCAGTACTTC. It yields the protein CASSILAGPYEQYF.

In this sample, this clone turned up many times. The chain is built from TRBV27 and TRBJ2-7, with a possible D match to TRBD2 (6 bases). V was trimmed by 8 bases and J by 3 bases, leaving 23 bases between them. Germline lookup yields CDR1 MNHEY and CDR2 SMNVEV (reference sequence). The CDR3 consists of 16 residues. CDR3 residues: CASGFPLAIINYEQYF. The CDR3 DNA is TGTGCCAGCGGGTTTCCGCTAGCGATCATAAACTACGAGCAGTACTTC.

The table lists this clone with many counts. The CDR3 loop reads CASSPTGGGPGEQYF. CDR3 nucleotide sequence: TGTGCCAGCAGCCCCACCGGGGGAGGGCCCGGCGAGCAGTACTTC. This chain links TRBV7-6 with TRBJ2-7; TRBD2 matches at 7 bases. Germline-derived CDR1 and CDR2 are SGHVS and FNYEAQ. The trim removed 5 bases at V and 6 bases at J, leaving 13 bases unmatched. The CDR3 is 15 residues long.

This clone has ten or more counts. This sample also contains other DNA sequences that code for the same CDR3. V is TRBV20-1 and J is TRBJ2-7; the D is unclear. V shed 3 bases and J shed 3 bases, with 15 bases lying between them. The CDR3 is made up of 14 amino acids. Germline CDR1 DFQATT, CDR2 SNEGSKA (reference sequence). The CDR3 DNA sequence: TGCAGTGCTAGGGTCACCAAGGGTTACTACGAGCAGTACTTC. As protein: CSARVTKGYYEQYF.

This clone has a count of ten or more. The chain has TRBV4-2 and TRBJ1-5; D gene ambiguous. Trimming pared 0 bases from V and 4 bases from J, leaving 7 bases between. Germline lookup yields CDR1 LGHNA and CDR2 YNFKEQ. This CDR3 has 14 residues. The CDR3 spells CASSQDLGNQPQHF. The CDR3 DNA reads as TGTGCCAGCAGCCAAGATCTAGGGAATCAGCCCCAGCATTTT.

This clone has a count of ten or more. V and J are TRBV5-1 and TRBJ1-2; D is possibly TRBD1 (5 bases). Looked up from germline, CDR1 is SGHRS and CDR2 is YFSETQ. The V gene lost 0 bases and the J gene lost 5 bases, with 11 bases spanning the gap. This CDR3 is 14 amino acids long. The CDR3 DNA follows: TGCGCCAGCAGCTTGGCGCCAGGGATATATGGCTACACCTTC. Protein product: CASSLAPGIYGYTF.

This clone has ten or more counts. This chain connects TRBV12-3 or TRBV12-4 to TRBJ2-3, with 10 bases lining up with TRBD1. CDR3 length: 17 residues. V gave up 4 bases and J gave up 0 bases; unmatched junction bases: 7. CDR3 amino acids: CASSSRQGAWSTDTQYF. CDR3 in DNA: TGTGCCAGCAGTTCCCGACAGGGGGCTTGGAGCACAGATACGCAGTATTTT.

Of note for this clone: Given a much more abundant clone one base away, this may be a read error. The chain couples TRBV12-3 or TRBV12-4 to TRBJ2-6, with D possibly matching TRBD1 (5 bases). CDR3 length: 13 amino acids. CDR3 coding DNA: TGTGCCAGCACCGTTTCTGGGGCCAACGCCCTGACTTTC. This sequence encodes CASTVSGANALTF.

This chain connects TRBV20-1 to TRBJ2-5; D uncertain. V was shortened by 5 bases and J by 1 base, with 11 bases between the two germline ends. Looked up from germline, CDR1 is DFQATT and CDR2 is SNEGSKA (reference sequence). This CDR3 is 13 amino acids long. The CDR3 nucleotides read TGCAGTGCTCCTGGCAGGTTCCAAGAGACCCAGTACTTC. Its protein product is CSAPGRFQETQYF.

This clone was seen just once. A much larger clone lies a single base off, so this may be a read error. The gene calls are TRBV3-1 and TRBJ2-6; D might be TRBD1 (5 bases). The CDR3 spans 15 residues. Germline CDR1 LGHDT, CDR2 YNNKEL (reference sequence). This CDR3 reads CASSLRQSVANVLTF. CDR3 nucleotides: TGTGCCAGCAGCCTCCGACAGTCTGTGGCCAACGTCCTGACTTTC.

This clone has just a few counts. This sequence joins TRBV24-1 and TRBJ2-7, with 9 bases that match TRBD1. The CDR3 is 15 residues long. Losses at the gene ends were 3 bases for V and 5 bases for J; bases not matched to a gene: 7. Looked up from germline, CDR1 is KGHDR and CDR2 is SFDVKD. CDR3 nucleotide sequence: TGTGCCACCAGTGATCCTTGGGACAGGGCTGACGAGCAGTACTTC. It specifies CATSDPWDRADEQYF.

This clone was picked up many times. The genes are TRBV9 and TRBJ2-1; no clear D gene. This CDR3 comprises 14 residues. V lost 0 bases and J lost 1, with 5 bases in between. From germline, CDR1 is SGDLS and CDR2 YYNGEE. This CDR3 is CASSVGGSYNEQFF. CDR3 in DNA: TGTGCCAGCAGCGTAGGAGGATCCTACAATGAGCAGTTCTTC.

In this sample, this clone turned up many times. The J gene is TRBJ2-6, the V gene TRBV12-3 or TRBV12-4, with 7 bases matching TRBD1. This CDR3 has 18 residues. The V gene end was trimmed by 5 bases and the J gene end by 2 bases; junction bases not matched to a gene: 12. The CDR3 protein is CASSQTGSGDPGANVLTF. CDR3 sequence (DNA): TGTGCCAGCAGTCAGACAGGGTCGGGCGATCCTGGGGCCAACGTCCTGACTTTC.

This clone was counted ten times or more. The chain joins TRBV3-1 to TRBJ2-2; D remains ambiguous. The V end was cut by 1 base, the J end by 7 bases, with 10 bases between. Germline V gives CDR1 LGHDT, CDR2 YNNKEL (reference sequence). The CDR3 is 14 residues long. DNA for the CDR3: TGTGCCAGCAGCCAAGCGGCCCGGTACGGGGAGCTGTTTTTT. The encoded protein is CASSQAARYGELFF.

This clone was observed at least ten times. The chain employs TRBV20-1 and TRBJ2-3, with TRBD2 identical over 10 bases. From germline, CDR1 is DFQATT and CDR2 SNEGSKA (reference sequence). V trimming: 6 bases; J trimming: 1 base; junction bases outside the gene matches: 7. The CDR3 extends over 15 amino acids. The CDR3 DNA reads as TGCAGTGCCTCGTCCGGGACTAGCGGCACAGATACGCAGTATTTT. Translating it yields CSASSGTSGTDTQYF.

As regards this clone: A much larger clone lies a single base off, so this may be a read error. The chain combines TRBV5-1 with TRBJ2-5; D gene unclear. The CDR3 totals 13 residues. From germline, CDR1 is SGHRS and CDR2 YFSETQ. The CDR3 sequence: CSSSPFPKETQYF. CDR3 DNA: TGCTCCAGCAGCCCGTTTCCCAAAGAGACCCAGTACTTC.

In its sample, this clone was seen a few times. A single base separates this from a much larger clone, so it may be a read error. J is TRBJ2-7 and V is TRBV9; D may be TRBD1 (6 bases). CDR1 and CDR2 (germline): SGDLS, YYNGEE. With 4 bases removed from V and 6 bases from J, the gap between germline ends came to 17 bases. CDR3 length: 14 amino acids. The CDR3 reads CASSPNRVSGEQYF. The CDR3 nucleotides are TGTGCCAGCAGCCCTAACAGGGTCTCCGGCGAGCAGTACTTC.

This clone showed up many times. The J gene is TRBJ1-1, the V gene TRBV5-6; D remains unclear. V was pared by 0 bases and J by 10 bases, with 16 bases between. The CDR3 totals 14 residues. CDR1 and CDR2 (germline): SGHDT, YYEEEE. CDR3 sequence: CASSLGHGGGRAFF. CDR3 nucleotides: TGTGCCAGCAGCTTGGGACATGGAGGCGGTAGAGCTTTCTTT.